This T cell receptor (beta chain) derives from a study of T-cell reconstitution after alpha-beta-depleted transplantation in children. This clonotype was recorded at least ten times. Its antigen is not identified. The study's findings and limits: For some patients, TCRbeta diversity was high at day 60 because of recipient T cells and thymic progenitors that survived. Roughly two months post-transplant, alpha-beta T cells reportedly originated from several hundred graft clones that had expanded. T-cell numbers and diversity one year post-transplant derived largely from freshly generated T cells.

The germline V gene has CDR1 DFQATT and CDR2 SNEGSKA (reference sequence). The germline V and J ends were trimmed by 5 bases and 10 bases, with 16 bases remaining between them. This CDR3 contains 12 residues. As it was prepared, the TCRbeta library received unique molecular identifiers. TCRdb reprocessed the PCR reads via MiXCR and lists one record per CDR3 protein. The data show approximately 500,000 distinct CDR3 sequences, over 9.5% seen once. This chain links TRBV20-1 with TRBJ2-3; D gene uncertain. The sequencing here drew on PBMCs, taken before TCRalphabeta/CD19-depleted stem cell transplant. This receptor was obtained from a child aged 2-15 years with inherited bone marrow failure, due to receive a stem cell transplant. In nucleotides, the CDR3 is TGCAGTGCTCTTTTCCTAGATTTACCGCAGTATTTT. It encodes CSALFLDLPQYF.